One and the same sample provided the 12 T cell receptor beta chains below, sequenced in a study of radiotherapy plus CTLA-4 blockade in lung cancer. Here immunoSEQ multiplex PCR was the method, and the copy in TCRdb shows in-frame clones only, minus some. Here the sample spans about 87,000 clones, around 87% being singletons. The material sequenced was peripheral blood, taken from a patient treated with radiotherapy plus ipilimumab. Receptors originate from a human donor with non-small cell lung cancer that progressed on radiotherapy plus ipilimumab.

This chain links TRBV27 with TRBJ2-1; 7 nucleotides align to TRBD2. Trimming at V came to 5 bases and at J to 3 bases, leaving 10 bases not matched to a gene. Germline CDR1 and CDR2: MNHEY and SMNVEV (reference sequence). This CDR3 spans 16 amino acids. This CDR3 reads CASSPLGAGSYNEQFF. The CDR3 DNA is TGTGCCAGCAGTCCACTGGGAGCGGGAAGCTACAATGAGCAGTTCTTC.

This chain links TRBV7-6 with TRBJ1-4; 10 nucleotides match TRBD1. Germline V gene sequence: CDR1 SGHVS, CDR2 FNYEAQ. Trimming took 4 bases from V and 5 from J; bases not matched to a gene: 1. The CDR3 is 14 amino acids. CDR3: CASSSGQGNEKLFF. The DNA of the CDR3 is TGTGCCAGCAGCTCGGGACAGGGGAATGAAAAACTGTTTTTT.

The gene calls are TRBV6-4 and TRBJ1-5, with D possibly being TRBD1 (5 bases). Germline lookup yields CDR1 MRHNA and CDR2 SNTAGT. There are 14 residues in the CDR3. V was pared by 3 bases and J by 6 bases, with 12 bases between. CDR3 sequence (DNA): TGTGCCAGCAGTGAGTTTCAGGGAGCTCAGCCCCAGCATTTT. Its translation is CASSEFQGAQPQHF.

V gene TRBV7-2 combines with J gene TRBJ2-1, with 9 bases matching TRBD2. V lost 1 base and J lost 9; bases outside the gene matches: 4. The CDR3 runs to 14 residues. Germline values: CDR1 SGHTA, CDR2 FQGNSA. The CDR3 coding sequence is TGTGCCAGCAGCTTAGTAGTAGCGGGAGTTGAGCAGTTCTTC. As protein: CASSLVVAGVEQFF.

CDR3 protein: CASSQEFVRTEAFF. The DNA of the CDR3 is TGCGCCAGCAGCCAAGAGTTCGTTCGGACTGAAGCTTTCTTT. V gene TRBV4-3 combines with J gene TRBJ1-1; D ambiguous. V gave up 0 bases and J gave up 5 bases, with 10 bases separating them. The V gene's germline CDR1 is LGHNA and CDR2 YSLEER. The CDR3 totals 14 residues.

This chain links TRBV9 with TRBJ2-5; 9 bases match TRBD2. CDR3 length: 16 residues. Germline-derived CDR1 and CDR2 are SGDLS and YYNGEE. Trimming cost V 0 bases and J 2 bases; bases outside gene matches: 5. CDR3 in DNA: TGTGCCAGCAGCGTAGCGGCGGGGGGGGGACAAGAGACCCAGTACTTC. The encoded protein is CASSVAAGGGQETQYF.

The chain is built from TRBV7-9 and TRBJ2-3; D is undetermined. V was trimmed by 1 base and J by 7 bases, leaving 12 bases between them. The V gene's germline CDR1 is SEHNR and CDR2 FQNEAQ (reference sequence). The CDR3 covers 14 residues. This CDR3 reads CASSLGVGVHTQYF. CDR3 DNA: TGTGCCAGCAGCTTAGGCGTTGGGGTTCATACGCAGTATTTT. Full variable domain (outside the CDR3, taken from reference TRBV7-9 and TRBJ2-3): DTGVSQNPRHKITKRGQNVTFRCDPISEHNRLYWYRQTLGQGPEFLTYFQNEAQLEKSRLLSDRFSAERPKGSFSTLEIQRTEQGDSAMYLCASSLGVGVHTQYFGPGTRLTVL.

V usage is TRBV2 and J usage is TRBJ2-5; no clear D gene. Trimming took off 5 bases at V and 3 bases at J, with 4 bases between the two ends. The CDR3 is 11 residues long. Germline V lookup: CDR1 SNHLY, CDR2 FYNNEI. The CDR3 DNA reads TGTGCCAGCAGTTTCAAAGAGACCCAGTACTTC. It codes for CASSFKETQYF. The full variable domain, rest sourced from reference TRBV2 and TRBJ2-5, is EPEVTQTPSHQVTQMGQEVILRCVPISNHLYFYWYRQILGQKVEFLVSFYNNEISEKSEIFDDQFSVERPDGSNFTLKIRSTKLEDSAMYFCASSFKETQYFGPGTRLLVL.

The rearrangement links TRBV4-2 to TRBJ1-4; perhaps TRBD1 as D (5 bases). Germline V CDR1 and CDR2: LGHNA, YNFKEQ. V was shortened by 4 bases and J by 2 bases, with 14 bases between the two germline ends. The CDR3 length is 16 residues. CDR3 bases: TGTGCCAGCAGCCTCGGGGAGGGGCCCACTAATGAAAAACTGTTTTTT. Translation gives CASSLGEGPTNEKLFF.

This clone was counted once. The J gene is TRBJ2-1, the V gene TRBV2, with 10 nucleotides matching TRBD1. The CDR3 totals 14 residues. CDR1 is SNHLY, CDR2 FYNNEI, per germline. Trimming took 6 bases from V and 5 from J; bases not matched to a gene: 4. The CDR3 sequence is CASRTGTGDNEQFF. CDR3 sequence (DNA): TGTGCCAGCAGGACCGGGACAGGGGACAATGAGCAGTTCTTC.

The chain links TRBV7-2 to TRBJ2-7, with no clear D. Germline V gene data show CDR1 as SGHTA and CDR2 as FQGNSA. V lost 3 bases to trimming and J lost 3 bases, with 12 bases between them. The CDR3 is made up of 14 amino acids. The CDR3 nucleotides are TGTGCCAGCAGCTTCACTGACCCCCTCTACGAGCAGTACTTC. Its protein is CASSFTDPLYEQYF.

The chain employs TRBV10-3 and TRBJ2-3, with 7 bases aligning to TRBD2. This CDR3 is 12 amino acids long. Trimming took 7 bases from V and 6 from J; bases not matched to a gene: 4. Per the germline V gene, CDR1 is ENHRY and CDR2 is SYGVKD. The CDR3 DNA reads TGTGCCATCATGAGGGGAGGGGATACGCAGTATTTT. Protein: CAIMRGGDTQYF.